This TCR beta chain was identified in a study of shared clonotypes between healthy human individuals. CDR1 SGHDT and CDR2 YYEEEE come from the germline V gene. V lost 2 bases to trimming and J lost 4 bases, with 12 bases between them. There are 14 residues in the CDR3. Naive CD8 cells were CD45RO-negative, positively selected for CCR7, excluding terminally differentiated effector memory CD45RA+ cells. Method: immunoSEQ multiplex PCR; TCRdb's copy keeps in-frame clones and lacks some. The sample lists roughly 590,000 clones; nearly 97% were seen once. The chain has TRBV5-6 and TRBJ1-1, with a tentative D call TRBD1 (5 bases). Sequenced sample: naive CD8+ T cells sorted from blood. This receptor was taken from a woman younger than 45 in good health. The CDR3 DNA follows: TGTGCCAGCAGCTTCAGCAACGGGGGCACTGAAGCTTTCTTT. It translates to CASSFSNGGTEAFF. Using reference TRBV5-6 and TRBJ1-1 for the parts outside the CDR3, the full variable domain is DAGVTQSPTHLIKTRGQQVTLRCSPKSGHDTVSWYQQALGQGPQFIFQYYEEEERQRGNFPDRFSGHQFPNYSSELNVNALLLGDSALYLCASSFSNGGTEAFFGQGTRLTVV.